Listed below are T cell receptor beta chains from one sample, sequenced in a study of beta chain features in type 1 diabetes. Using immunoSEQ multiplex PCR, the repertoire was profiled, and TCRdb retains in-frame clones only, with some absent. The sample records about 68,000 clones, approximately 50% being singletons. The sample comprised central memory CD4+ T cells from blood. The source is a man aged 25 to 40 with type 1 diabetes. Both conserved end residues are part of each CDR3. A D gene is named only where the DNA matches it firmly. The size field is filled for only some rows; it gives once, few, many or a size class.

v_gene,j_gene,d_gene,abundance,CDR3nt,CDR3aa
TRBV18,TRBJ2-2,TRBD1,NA,TGTGCCAGCTCGCCGACAGGGTTGGCGAAAGGCACCGGGGAGCTGTTTTTT,CASSPTGLAKGTGELFF
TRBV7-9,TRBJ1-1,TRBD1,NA,TGTGCCAGCAGCAGGGGACAGGAAGCTTTCTTT,CASSRGQEAFF
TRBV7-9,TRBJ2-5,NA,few,TGTGCCAGCAGCTCACCCGGCACTAGAAGTACAGAGACCCAGTACTTC,CASSSPGTRSTETQYF
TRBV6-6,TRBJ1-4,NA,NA,TGTGCCAGCAGTTACGATGGGGCCGGTGAAAAACTGTTTTTT,CASSYDGAGEKLFF
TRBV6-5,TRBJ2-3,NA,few,TGTGCCAGCAACAAACTAGAGGTTGCAGATACGCAGTATTTT,CASNKLEVADTQYF
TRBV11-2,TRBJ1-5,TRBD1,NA,TGTGCCAGCAGTGACAGGGGGAGGAATCAGCCCCAGCATTTT,CASSDRGRNQPQHF
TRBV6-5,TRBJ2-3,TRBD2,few,TGTGCCAGCAGAGGACTAGCGGCAGATACGCAGTATTTT,CASRGLAADTQYF
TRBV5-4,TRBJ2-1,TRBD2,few,TGTGCCAGCAGCCGAGGCGGGGGATACAATGAGCAGTTCTTC,CASSRGGGYNEQFF
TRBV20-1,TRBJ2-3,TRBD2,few,TGCAGTGTTGGGCGGGAGGGTACGCAGTATTTT,CSVGREGTQYF
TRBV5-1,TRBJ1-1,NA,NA,TGCGCCAGCAGCACCGGACAGTCAATGGAAGCTTTCTTT,CASSTGQSMEAFF
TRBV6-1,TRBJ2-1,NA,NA,TGTGCCAGCACAATCGGGTTGGGTGGGTACAATGAGCAGTTCTTC,CASTIGLGGYNEQFF
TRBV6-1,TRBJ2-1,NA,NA,TGTGCCAGCAACGGCGGGGCTTATAACAATGAGCAGTTCTTC,CASNGGAYNNEQFF
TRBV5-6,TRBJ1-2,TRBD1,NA,TGTGCCAGCACCCCGGGACAGGACTATCGCTACACCTTC,CASTPGQDYRYTF
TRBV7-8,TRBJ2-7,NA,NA,TGTGCCAGCACCCAGACCGAGGAAACTTACGAGCAGTACTTC,CASTQTEETYEQYF
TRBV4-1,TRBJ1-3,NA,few,TGCGCCAGCAGCCTTGGCGGGGCGTCCTCTGGAAACACCATATATTTT,CASSLGGASSGNTIYF
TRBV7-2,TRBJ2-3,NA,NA,TGTGCCAGCAGCTTATTCCCGGGAGAGCCCACAGATACGCAGTATTTT,CASSLFPGEPTDTQYF